The 31 T cell receptor beta chains given below trace back to one sample, sequenced in a study of blood T cell repertoires in COVID-19. TCRdb's table, derived via immunoSEQ multiplex PCR, lists solely in-frame clones and lacks some. The data show around 200,000 clones, more than 70% seen once. Material for sequencing was peripheral blood. The receptors here all came from a man younger than 35 with active or convalescent COVID-19.

The chain recombines TRBV30 with TRBJ1-1, with D possibly TRBD1 on 6 matching bases. The CDR3 sequence is 12 residues long. The V gene lost 5 bases and the J gene lost 6 bases, with 13 bases spanning the gap. The V gene's germline CDR1 is GTSNPN and CDR2 SVGIG (reference sequence). This CDR3 reads CAWETGSAEAFF. The CDR3 nucleotides are TGTGCCTGGGAAACAGGGTCCGCTGAAGCTTTCTTT.

The chain is built from TRBV15 and TRBJ2-2, with 9 bases matching TRBD2. This CDR3 is built from 14 residues. The germline CDR1 and CDR2 sequences are LNHNV and YYDKDF (reference sequence). V was pared by 10 bases and J by 5 bases, with 8 bases of the junction left unmatched. The CDR3 DNA is TGTGCCATCATAAAGCGGGAGGAGACCGGGGAGCTGTTTTTT. Translating gives CAIIKREETGELFF. The whole variable domain, filled in from reference TRBV15 and TRBJ2-2, reads DAMVIQNPRYQVTQFGKPVTLSCSQTLNHNVMYWYQQKSSQAPKLLFHYYDKDFNNEADTPDNFQSRRPNTSFCFLDIRSPGLGDTAMYLCAIIKREETGELFFGEGSRLTVL.

The chain uses TRBV5-4 and TRBJ2-3; D is possibly TRBD2 (5 bases). Germline V gives CDR1 SGHNT, CDR2 YYREEE (reference sequence). The CDR3 is 14 residues long. V dropped 0 bases and J dropped 5 bases, with 10 bases sitting between them. The CDR3 DNA is TGTGCCAGCAGCTTGGCGCTAGCCGTAGATACGCAGTATTTT. This sequence encodes CASSLALAVDTQYF.

This rearrangement joins TRBV5-4 to TRBJ2-7, with 9 bases identical to TRBD2. Germline CDR1 SGHNT, CDR2 YYREEE (reference sequence). The V segment lost 0 bases and the J segment 6 bases; nucleotides outside the gene matches: 4. This CDR3 has 14 amino acids. CDR3 sequence reads: CASSLASGEAEQYF. Written as DNA, the CDR3 is TGTGCCAGCAGCTTGGCTAGCGGGGAGGCCGAGCAGTACTTC. Full variable domain (missing parts from reference TRBV5-4 and TRBJ2-7): ETGVTQSPTHLIKTRGQQVTLRCSSQSGHNTVSWYQQALGQGPQFIFQYYREEENGRGNFPPRFSGLQFPNYSSELNVNALELDDSALYLCASSLASGEAEQYFGPGTRLTVT.

The genes are TRBV12-3 or TRBV12-4 and TRBJ2-1; 7 positions agree with TRBD1. The CDR3 runs 13 residues. The ends lost 6 bases at V and 7 bases at J; junction bases unmatched: 6. The CDR3 spells CASRHPQGNEQFF. Written as DNA, the CDR3 is TGTGCCAGCAGGCACCCACAGGGGAATGAGCAGTTCTTC.

The CDR3 DNA follows: TGTGCCAGCAGCTTAGGCCCCGGACAGACCTATTACGAGCAGTACTTC. It yields the protein CASSLGPGQTYYEQYF. V is TRBV13 and J is TRBJ2-7; D may be TRBD1 (6 bases). This CDR3 region has 16 residues. V lost 0 bases to trimming and J lost 4 bases, with 16 bases between them. Germline loops: CDR1 PRHDT, CDR2 FYEKMQ (reference sequence).

This clone was detected only once. The rearrangement joins TRBV4-2 to TRBJ1-5; D uncertain. CDR3 length equals 15 residues. Germline loops: CDR1 LGHNA, CDR2 YNFKEQ. V lost 1 base to trimming and J lost 1 base, with 8 bases between them. The CDR3 spells CASSQAPRSNQPQHF. CDR3 DNA: TGTGCCAGCAGCCAAGCTCCCCGGAGCAATCAGCCCCAGCATTTT.

This sequence joins TRBV3-1 (or the pseudogene TRBV3-2) and TRBJ2-7, with 7 positions matching TRBD2. Germline trimming cut 4 bases from V and 6 bases from J; bases unmatched to any gene: 6. The CDR3 extends over 13 amino acids. CDR1 and CDR2 (germline): LGHDT, YNNKEL (reference sequence). The CDR3 DNA follows: TGTGCCAGCAGCCCCTCCGGGAGGCCCGAGCAGTACTTC. Encoded protein: CASSPSGRPEQYF.

The chain is built from TRBV29-1 and TRBJ1-6; D is unclear. Germline lookup yields CDR1 SQVTM and CDR2 ANQGSEA. The CDR3 runs 14 residues. V was cut by 2 bases and J by 6 bases, with 11 bases left in between. The CDR3 coding sequence is TGCAGCGTTGAATGGCAGGCAGCTAATTCACCCCTCCACTTT. This translates into CSVEWQAANSPLHF.

The chain has TRBV9 and TRBJ1-1; D not resolved. The V gene's germline CDR1 is SGDLS and CDR2 YYNGEE. This CDR3 region has 14 residues. The V and J ends lost 0 bases and 0 bases respectively, with 6 bases between them. Here the CDR3 reads CASSVALVNTEAFF. CDR3 sequence (DNA): TGTGCCAGCAGCGTAGCTCTCGTGAACACTGAAGCTTTCTTT. The full variable domain, its missing parts supplied by reference TRBV9 and TRBJ1-1, is DSGVTQTPKHLITATGQRVTLRCSPRSGDLSVYWYQQSLDQGLQFLIQYYNGEERAKGNILERFSAQQFPDLHSELNLSSLELGDSALYFCASSVALVNTEAFFGQGTRLTVV.

The V gene is TRBV9, the J gene TRBJ1-1, with D possibly being TRBD1 (6 bases). CDR1 is SGDLS, CDR2 YYNGEE, per germline. V was trimmed by 3 bases and J by 6 bases, leaving 9 bases between them. This CDR3 comprises 12 residues. The CDR3 DNA is TGTGCCAGCAGCGCAGGGGTGTCTGAAGCTTTCTTT. Translation: CASSAGVSEAFF.

This chain joins TRBV10-2 and TRBJ2-7; 8 bases fit TRBD2. V was pared by 7 bases and J by 7 bases, with 12 bases of the junction left unmatched. The CDR3 is 14 amino acids. In germline, CDR1 is WSHSY, CDR2 SAAADI. The CDR3 region has the DNA TGCGCCAGCACCCTGACTAGCGAGCGAAGGGAGCAGTACTTC. Protein product: CASTLTSERREQYF.

The chain links TRBV7-3 to TRBJ2-1; 14 positions match TRBD2. CDR3 length equals 18 residues. From germline, CDR1 is SGHTA and CDR2 FQGTGA. After removal of 5 bases from V and 5 bases from J, the junction contained 11 bases not matched to a gene. The CDR3 DNA reads TGTGCCAGCAGCCAACTAGGGACTAGCGGGAGTCCGAACAATGAGCAGTTCTTC. As protein: CASSQLGTSGSPNNEQFF.

The V gene is TRBV10-3, the J gene TRBJ1-1, with 10 bases identical to TRBD1. The germline V gene encodes CDR1 ENHRY and CDR2 SYGVKD. With 3 bases clipped from V and 0 bases from J, the junction kept 4 bases outside the gene matches. This CDR3 has 16 residues. The CDR3 bases are TGTGCCATCAGTGAAGGCGGACAGGGGGTGAACACTGAAGCTTTCTTT. Its protein is CAISEGGQGVNTEAFF.

The CDR3 nucleotides are TGTGCCAGCAGCGCTTCGCCTACGCGGGCCGGCTATGGCTACACCTTC. It codes for CASSASPTRAGYGYTF. The rearrangement links TRBV9 to TRBJ1-2; no reliable D call. The germline CDR1 and CDR2 sequences are SGDLS and YYNGEE. The CDR3 covers 16 residues. V was shortened by 3 bases and J by 4 bases, with 19 bases between the two germline ends.

This clone qualifies as medium-sized. The chain uses TRBV6-5 and TRBJ2-7, with no clear D. Trimming pared 5 bases from V and 4 bases from J, leaving 9 bases between. CDR3 size: 12 residues. Germline V gives CDR1 MNHEY, CDR2 SVGAGI. CDR3: CASSTDSYEQYF. DNA for the CDR3: TGTGCCAGCAGTACCGACTCATACGAGCAGTACTTC.

For this clone: Other DNA variants within this sample encode the same CDR3. V gene TRBV19 combines with J gene TRBJ1-1; 7 bases line up with TRBD1. The CDR3 has 13 amino acids. V was clipped by 4 bases and J by 8 bases; unmatched bases: 7. The V gene's germline CDR1 is LNHDA and CDR2 SQIVND (reference sequence). Here the CDR3 reads CASSTTGDTEAFF. In DNA, the CDR3 is TGTGCCAGTAGTACCACAGGGGATACCGAAGCTTTCTTT.

The chain recombines TRBV6-1 with TRBJ2-7, with TRBD1 identical over 8 bases. In germline, CDR1 is MNHNS, CDR2 SASEGT. CDR3 length equals 15 residues. V was pared by 2 bases and J by 2 bases, with 5 bases of the junction left unmatched. The CDR3 here is CASSERQGITYEQYF. CDR3 bases: TGTGCCAGCAGTGAAAGACAGGGGATCACCTACGAGCAGTACTTC.

The chain employs TRBV30 and TRBJ2-7; 10 nucleotides align to TRBD1. J gave up 8 bases and V 1 base, and 11 bases lay outside the gene matches. The CDR3 consists of 15 residues. Germline CDR1 and CDR2: GTSNPN and SVGIG (reference sequence). In nucleotides, the CDR3 is TGTGCCTGGAGTGCTTCCCTAGGGACAGGGGTAAAGCAGTACTTC. Translating gives CAWSASLGTGVKQYF. Using reference TRBV30 and TRBJ2-7 for the parts outside the CDR3, the full variable domain is SQTIHQWPATLVQPVGSPLSLECTVEGTSNPNLYWYRQAAGRGLQLLFYSVGIGQISSEVPQNLSASRPQDRQFILSSKKLLLSDSGFYLCAWSASLGTGVKQYFGPGTRLTVT.

This clone occurred a few times. The CDR3 DNA reads TGTGCCAGCAGCTCCGGGACATCCCCCTACGAGCAGTACTTC. It translates to CASSSGTSPYEQYF. The rearrangement uses TRBV5-4 and TRBJ2-7; perhaps TRBD1 as D (6 bases). CDR1 SGHNT and CDR2 YYREEE come from the germline V gene (reference sequence). This CDR3 region has 14 residues. V dropped 3 bases and J dropped 2 bases, with 12 bases sitting between them.

This clone was picked up a small number of times. The rearrangement links TRBV6-5 to TRBJ1-2, with 9 bases aligning to TRBD1. This CDR3 region has 16 residues. Trimming cost V 4 bases and J 4 bases; bases outside gene matches: 10. Germline V gene lookup returns CDR1 MNHEY and CDR2 SVGAGI. CDR3 coding DNA: TGTGCCAGCAGTTCTCGGACAGGGGAAGTCGGCTATGGCTACACCTTC. Translating gives CASSSRTGEVGYGYTF.

The J gene is TRBJ1-5, the V gene TRBV10-3; tentatively, D is TRBD1 (5 bases). The CDR3 sequence is 13 residues long. Trimming took off 6 bases at V and 4 bases at J, with 10 bases between the two ends. From germline, CDR1 is ENHRY and CDR2 SYGVKD. The CDR3 loop reads CAIRGGWNQPQHF. The CDR3 DNA follows: TGTGCCATCAGGGGGGGTTGGAATCAGCCCCAGCATTTT.

The chain joins TRBV9 to TRBJ1-1; D gene unclear. This CDR3 has 18 amino acids. The germline V and J ends were trimmed by 4 bases and 3 bases, with 25 bases remaining between them. Per the germline V gene, CDR1 is SGDLS and CDR2 is YYNGEE. CDR3 residues: CASSLGLMGGIRDTEAFF. The CDR3 region has the DNA TGTGCCAGCAGCCTAGGCCTAATGGGAGGGATAAGGGACACTGAAGCTTTCTTT.

The CDR3 DNA reads as TGCAGCGTAGTCACAGGGGCTCCCAACTATGGCTACACCTTC. Protein sequence: CSVVTGAPNYGYTF. The chain is built from TRBV29-1 and TRBJ1-2, with 7 bases that match TRBD1. V lost 6 bases to trimming and J lost 2 bases; unmatched junction nucleotides: 9. The CDR3 has 14 amino acids. Germline V CDR1 and CDR2: SQVTM, ANQGSEA.

DNA of the CDR3: TGCGCCAGCTATCTGACCGGGAGCTACAATGAGCAGTTCTTC. This encodes CASYLTGSYNEQFF. The chain uses TRBV5-1 and TRBJ2-1, with D perhaps TRBD2 (6 bases). CDR1 is SGHRS, CDR2 YFSETQ, per germline. This CDR3 spans 14 amino acids. V lost 7 bases to trimming and J lost 3 bases, with 14 bases between them.

The chain uses TRBV3-1 (or the pseudogene TRBV3-2) and TRBJ2-5; TRBD2 matches at 8 bases. The CDR3 loop spans 17 amino acids. The ends lost 4 bases at V and 0 bases at J; junction bases unmatched: 10. From germline, CDR1 is LGHDT and CDR2 YNNKEL (reference sequence). The CDR3 here is CASSRGTRSLYQETQYF. The CDR3 DNA reads as TGTGCCAGCAGCCGGGGGACTAGGTCCCTGTACCAAGAGACCCAGTACTTC.

This chain connects TRBV4-1 to TRBJ2-3; 10 bases agree with TRBD2. The CDR3 extends over 17 amino acids. V gave up 1 base and J gave up 4 bases; unmatched junction bases: 8. From germline, CDR1 is MGHRA and CDR2 YSYEKL. CDR3 bases: TGCGCCAGCAGCCAAGTTGAACTAGCGGGGACTGCAGATACGCAGTATTTT. It yields the protein CASSQVELAGTADTQYF.

A single count supports this clone. The same CDR3 arises from other DNA sequences in this sample as well. This chain connects TRBV5-1 to TRBJ2-7, with D perhaps TRBD1 (6 bases). The V end was cut by 0 bases, the J end by 5 bases, with 12 bases between. CDR1 and CDR2 from the germline V gene are SGHRS and YFSETQ. This CDR3 region has 14 residues. The CDR3: CASSLGQVGHEQYF. The CDR3 region has the DNA TGCGCCAGCAGCTTGGGACAGGTGGGGCACGAGCAGTACTTC.

This clone was counted a single time. Other nucleotide sequences in the sample specify the same CDR3. This sequence joins TRBV9 and TRBJ2-1, with a tentative D call TRBD1 (6 bases). This CDR3 comprises 14 residues. Germline V gives CDR1 SGDLS, CDR2 YYNGEE. V was cut by 2 bases and J by 3 bases, with 9 bases left in between. This CDR3 is CASSVTGNYNEQFF. The CDR3 DNA reads TGTGCCAGCAGCGTTACAGGGAACTACAATGAGCAGTTCTTC.

J is TRBJ1-4 and V is TRBV24-1; no reliable D call. V was pared by 1 base and J by 0 bases, with 17 bases between. Per the germline V gene, CDR1 is KGHDR and CDR2 is SFDVKD. This CDR3 has 19 amino acids. CDR3 sequence: CATSDFGRHPHPTNEKLFF. For the CDR3, the DNA is TGTGCCACCAGTGATTTTGGGCGCCACCCCCATCCAACTAATGAAAAACTGTTTTTT.

The CDR3 sequence is CASSEIPGYNTGELFF. The CDR3 DNA reads as TGTGCCAGCAGTGAAATCCCCGGGTATAACACCGGGGAGCTGTTTTTT. The gene calls are TRBV6-1 and TRBJ2-2; D gene ambiguous. Per the germline V gene, CDR1 is MNHNS and CDR2 is SASEGT. V lost 2 bases to trimming and J lost 2 bases, with 12 bases between them. This CDR3 is 16 amino acids long.